Listed below are T cell receptor beta chains from one sample, sequenced in a study of T cells in Graves' hyperthyroidism and ophthalmopathy. A single record per CDR3 protein comes from TCRdb applying MiXCR to the multiplex PCR reads. The table records about 380,000 distinct CDR3 sequences, about 15% of them present only once. Input material: blood. The receptors stem from a woman aged 25 to 39 with Graves' ophthalmopathy. Both conserved end residues are part of each CDR3. Each record gives: V gene, clone size, J gene, D gene, CDR3 DNA, CDR3 protein. D genes are given only for firm matches. Not all rows give a size; the values are once, few, many and, for expanded clones, a class.

TRBV7-3	many	TRBJ2-2	.	TGTGCCAGCAGCTTAACTCCAGTTGGATCCACCGGGGAGCTGTTTTTT	CASSLTPVGSTGELFF
TRBV14	.	TRBJ1-2	TRBD1	TGTGCCAGCAGCCACACGGGACAGGGAAACTATGGCTACACCTTC	CASSHTGQGNYGYTF
TRBV6-1	few	TRBJ2-3	.	TGTGCCAGCACCTCGGGGTGGCCAGATACGCAGTATTTT	CASTSGWPDTQYF
TRBV13	few	TRBJ2-1	.	TGTGCCAGCAGCTTACAACTGCACAATGAGCAGTTCTTC	CASSLQLHNEQFF
TRBV12-3/TRBV12-4	many	TRBJ1-3	.	TGTGCCAGCAAGGGGGTAGCGTCTGGAAACACCATATATTTT	CASKGVASGNTIYF
TRBV7-9	many	TRBJ2-4	TRBD1	TGTGCCAGCAGTTCTACGCAGGGGGCTGTCAAAAACATTCAGTACTTC	CASSSTQGAVKNIQYF
TRBV7-3	few	TRBJ2-3	.	TGTGCCAGCAGCTTAACCGGTGGGGGGCGGGATACGCAGTATTTT	CASSLTGGGRDTQYF
TRBV5-1	.	TRBJ2-7	TRBD1	TGCGCCAGCAGTTACCGGACAGGGGGGGACTACGAGCAGTACTTC	CASSYRTGGDYEQYF
TRBV28	many	TRBJ1-5	TRBD1	TGTGCCAGCAGTTTAAGACAGGGTTTCAATCAGCCCCAGCATTTT	CASSLRQGFNQPQHF
TRBV6-1	many	TRBJ2-7	TRBD1	TGTGCCAGCAGTAGGGACAGGGGGCACTACGAGCAGTACTTC	CASSRDRGHYEQYF
TRBV7-8	many	TRBJ2-7	.	TGTGCCAGCAGCCTCGGGATTAACGAGCAGTACTTC	CASSLGINEQYF
TRBV5-1	.	TRBJ2-6	.	TGCGTCAGCAGCGCCGGGACTTCGTCGCGTACTGGGGCCAACGTCCTGACTTTC	CVSSAGTSSRTGANVLTF
TRBV9	few	TRBJ2-1	TRBD2	TGTGCCAGCAGCGTCCCGGGACTAGCGGGGGGGGCCTACAATGAGCAGTTCTTC	CASSVPGLAGGAYNEQFF
TRBV7-9	many	TRBJ1-2	TRBD1	TGTGCCAGCAGCTTAATCGGACAGGTTAATGGCTACACCTTC	CASSLIGQVNGYTF
TRBV24-1	many	TRBJ1-5	.	TGTGCCACCAGTGATTTTTTAAGGGCTGTACAAGACCTCAATCAGCCCCAGCATTTT	CATSDFLRAVQDLNQPQHF
TRBV20-1	many	TRBJ1-5	.	TGCAGTGCTAGAGATCCTGGTGACAGAGTAGAGCAGCCCCAGCATTTT	CSARDPGDRVEQPQHF
TRBV27	many	TRBJ1-5	TRBD1	TGTGCCAGCAGTCTACAGGGGGAAGGCAATCAGCCCCAGCATTTT	CASSLQGEGNQPQHF
TRBV28	many	TRBJ2-1	.	TGTGCCAGCAGTGGGACAGAGCAGTTCTTC	CASSGTEQFF
TRBV28	.	TRBJ1-2	.	TGTGCCAGCAGTCCCATATCAGGTGGCTACACCTTC	CASSPISGGYTF
TRBV6-1	.	TRBJ1-6	TRBD1	TGTGCCACCTCTAGGGTTCGACAGGGATTAAATAATTCACCCCTCCACTTT	CATSRVRQGLNNSPLHF
TRBV15	many	TRBJ2-1	.	TGTGCCACCAGCAGAGATCCGCCAGTTGATGGGGAGCAGTTCTTC	CATSRDPPVDGEQFF
TRBV2	many	TRBJ2-7	.	TGTGCCAGCAGTTGGGGGCACAACTCCTACGAGCAGTACTTC	CASSWGHNSYEQYF
TRBV2	many	TRBJ1-2	TRBD1	TGTGCCAGCGGATTCGACAGGGAACCGGCCGGCTACACCTTC	CASGFDREPAGYTF
TRBV28	many	TRBJ1-6	TRBD1	TGTGCCAGCAGTCGACAGGGATGGACTTCACCCCTCCACTTT	CASSRQGWTSPLHF
TRBV29-1	.	TRBJ1-2	TRBD1	TGCAGCGTTGAAGGACAGGGGGCTGGCTATGGCTACACCTTC	CSVEGQGAGYGYTF
TRBV11-2	many	TRBJ2-2	TRBD1	TGTGCCAGCAGCCGCACAGGGGAGACCGGGGAGCTGTTTTTT	CASSRTGETGELFF
TRBV19	few	TRBJ2-5	.	TGTGCCAGTAGTATAAAAGCGGGACAGGCCTTCCAAGAGACCCAGTACTTC	CASSIKAGQAFQETQYF
TRBV7-2	many	TRBJ1-6	TRBD1	TGTGCCAGCAGCGCCCGGGACAGGGATTCACCCCTCCACTTT	CASSARDRDSPLHF
TRBV20-1	.	TRBJ1-6	.	TGCAGTGCTAGAAGGACGGTCTCCTATAATTCACCCCTCCACTTT	CSARRTVSYNSPLHF
TRBV7-9	many	TRBJ2-7	TRBD1	TGTGCCAGCAGCTTCGACGGGACAGGTTCCTACGAGCAGTACTTC	CASSFDGTGSYEQYF
TRBV28	many	TRBJ1-1	.	TGTGCCAGCAGTCCCCGGGGTCGGGCCCTCAACACTGAAGCTTTCTTT	CASSPRGRALNTEAFF
TRBV10-3	few	TRBJ2-2	.	TGTGCCACCCATAGGGGCGCGAACACCGGGGAGCTGTTTTTT	CATHRGANTGELFF
TRBV11-2	many	TRBJ2-5	.	TGTGCCAGCAGCCGAGAGGAACGGCAAGAGACCCAGCACTTC	CASSREERQETQHF
TRBV28	many	TRBJ1-2	TRBD1	TGTGCCAGCAGTTACGCGGCGACGGGACAGGGGGCTCGCGGCTACACCTTC	CASSYAATGQGARGYTF
TRBV12-3/TRBV12-4	many	TRBJ2-3	.	TGTGCCAGCAGTAGATTAGGGGGGGCTAGCACAGATACGCAGTATTTT	CASSRLGGASTDTQYF
TRBV15	.	TRBJ1-4	.	TGTGCCACCAGCAGAGACCCCTGGACAGCAACTAATGAAAAACTGTTTTTT	CATSRDPWTATNEKLFF
TRBV11-3	many	TRBJ2-1	TRBD1	TGTGCCAGCTACCGGGACAGGGTGGACAATGAGCAGTTCTTC	CASYRDRVDNEQFF
TRBV20-1	many	TRBJ2-7	.	TGCAGTGCCACGGGAAGAGAGGGAAGCTCCTACGAGCAGTACTTC	CSATGREGSSYEQYF
TRBV24-1	many	TRBJ2-7	TRBD1	TGTGCCACCAGTTCCGCCGGGACAGGTGTTTACGAGCAGTACTTC	CATSSAGTGVYEQYF
TRBV12-3/TRBV12-4	many	TRBJ2-1	.	TGTGCCAGCAGAAGCCGGGACTCTACCGGTGGCTCCTACAATGAGCAGTTCTTC	CASRSRDSTGGSYNEQFF
TRBV20-1	.	TRBJ2-7	.	TGCAGTGCTAGAGGACAGCACTCCTACGAGCAGTACTTC	CSARGQHSYEQYF
TRBV28	many	TRBJ2-1	.	TGTGCCAGCAGTCACCCGACAAGAAACAATGAGCAGTTCTTC	CASSHPTRNNEQFF
TRBV19	few	TRBJ1-2	.	TGTGCCAGTACCTACGGGGGGGTCCGGGTGAGCTACACCTTC	CASTYGGVRVSYTF
TRBV6-6	few	TRBJ2-5	.	TGTGCCAGCAGTTACTCGCTCCAAGAGACCCAGTACTTC	CASSYSLQETQYF
TRBV20-1	many	TRBJ1-5	.	TGCAGTGTCAGCTCACAGGGAATCAATCAGCCCCAGCATTTT	CSVSSQGINQPQHF
TRBV28	many	TRBJ1-5	.	TGTGCCAGCAGTACCCCGCCCAGGTCATATCAGCCCCAGCATTTT	CASSTPPRSYQPQHF
TRBV11-2	many	TRBJ2-2	.	TGTGCCAGCAGCTTAGGGTCCGGGGAGCTGTTTTTT	CASSLGSGELFF
TRBV27	many	TRBJ1-2	TRBD1	TGTGCCAGCAGTGCTTTAGACAGGGGTAGTTATGGCTACATCTTC	CASSALDRGSYGYIF
TRBV4-1	.	TRBJ1-1	TRBD1	TGCGCCAGCAGCCAAGAGGGGGGACAGGGAACCCGTTCGTCCTTCTTT	CASSQEGGQGTRSSFF
TRBV19	many	TRBJ1-5	TRBD1	TGTGCCAGTGGTCCTACGGGACAGGGATATAGCAATCAGCCCCAGCATTTT	CASGPTGQGYSNQPQHF
TRBV6-1	many	TRBJ2-7	.	TGTGCCAGCAGTGAAGCGCTGGACAGCTCCTACGAGCAGTACTTC	CASSEALDSSYEQYF
TRBV11-3	many	TRBJ1-2	.	TGTGCCAGCAGCCGCGACGGCCGGGGCGCGGGCTACACCTTC	CASSRDGRGAGYTF
TRBV25-1	.	TRBJ2-3	.	TGTGCCAGCATGTATGATACGCAGTATTTT	CASMYDTQYF
TRBV14	.	TRBJ2-7	TRBD2	TGTGCCAGCAGCCAAGAAGGCGTGCTAGCGGGGGTCCCCGACGAGCAGTACTTC	CASSQEGVLAGVPDEQYF